Each of the 21 T cell receptor beta chains below was sequenced from the same sample in a study of T cells in Graves' hyperthyroidism and ophthalmopathy. The TCR beta CDR3 regions underwent amplification using RNA transcripts as the source. The HTBI primer set served for first-round RT-PCR of the TCR CDR3. TCRdb re-called the multiplex PCR reads with MiXCR, one entry per CDR3 protein. Of 410,000 or so distinct CDR3 sequences listed, roughly 15% are singletons. The sequenced sample consisted of blood. All receptors derive from a man between 18 and 35 years old with Graves' ophthalmopathy.

V gene TRBV27 combines with J gene TRBJ2-4, with 13 bases identical to TRBD2. CDR3 size: 14 residues. Germline trimming cut 6 bases from V and 7 bases from J; bases unmatched to any gene: 3. CDR1 MNHEY and CDR2 SMNVEV come from the germline V gene (reference sequence). Here the CDR3 DNA reads TGTGCCAGCAGACTAGCGGGAGGGGAGAACATTCAGTACTTC. It encodes CASRLAGGENIQYF.

The CDR3 is CASSPASGRVYTDTQYF. In DNA form, the CDR3 reads TGTGCCAGCTCACCGGCTAGCGGGAGGGTTTACACAGATACGCAGTATTTT. The chain combines TRBV18 with TRBJ2-3, with 12 positions matching TRBD2. The V and J ends lost 3 bases and 2 bases, in that order; junction bases with no gene match: 6. Germline CDR1 reads KGHSH; CDR2 reads LQKENI. The CDR3 contains 17 residues.

In this sample, this clonotype turned up many times. The chain uses TRBV29-1 and TRBJ1-1; D call uncertain. V shed 5 bases and J shed 1 base, with 11 bases lying between them. CDR1 is SQVTM, CDR2 ANQGSEA, per germline. The CDR3 loop spans 13 amino acids. For the CDR3, the DNA is TGCAGCGTTCCCATCGGGGAGAACACTGAAGCTTTCTTT. Translation: CSVPIGENTEAFF.

The genes are TRBV19 and TRBJ2-2; possibly TRBD1 for D (6 bases). In germline, CDR1 is LNHDA, CDR2 SQIVND (reference sequence). Between the trimmed V and J ends, which lost 1 base and 0 bases, there was a span of 9 bases. The CDR3 spans 16 residues. The CDR3 bases are TGTGCCAGTAGTATAGCAGGGACAACGAACACCGGGGAGCTGTTTTTT. This translates into CASSIAGTTNTGELFF.

At least ten counts were recorded for this clonotype. The CDR3 sequence: CASSTQGGSTEAFF. The CDR3 coding sequence is TGTGCCAGCAGCACACAGGGAGGATCGACTGAAGCTTTCTTT. This sequence joins TRBV13 and TRBJ1-1; perhaps TRBD1 as D (6 bases). With 5 bases removed from V and 5 bases from J, the gap between germline ends came to 15 bases. The CDR3 runs 14 residues. Germline V gene data show CDR1 as PRHDT and CDR2 as FYEKMQ (reference sequence).

Turning to this clonotype: No conserved phenylalanine or tryptophan ends this CDR3, so it is likely a read error. V gene TRBV11-3 combines with J gene TRBJ1-1; perhaps TRBD1 as D (6 bases). Germline lookup yields CDR1 SGHNT and CDR2 YENEEA. The CDR3 is made up of 13 amino acids. The chain's CDR3 is CASSTGWDTGAFL. DNA for the CDR3: TGTGCCAGCAGCACAGGGTGGGACACTGGAGCTTTCCTT.

This clonotype was picked up many times. The chain links TRBV2 to TRBJ2-2, with 11 bases that match TRBD2. Per the germline V gene, CDR1 is SNHLY and CDR2 is FYNNEI. J lost 5 bases, V lost 7 bases, and 9 bases had no gene match. The CDR3 loop spans 16 amino acids. Here the CDR3 reads CASTKETSGSTGELFF. DNA of the CDR3: TGTGCCAGCACAAAGGAAACTAGCGGGAGTACCGGGGAGCTGTTTTTT.

This clonotype was found a few times. The CDR3 protein is CASSSPSGEQYF. The CDR3 DNA reads TGTGCCAGCAGCTCCCCTAGCGGCGAGCAGTACTTC. This chain connects TRBV7-9 to TRBJ2-7, with TRBD2 identical over 7 bases. This CDR3 region has 12 residues. Per germline, CDR1 SEHNR and CDR2 FQNEAQ (reference sequence). The junction had 3 bases not matched to a gene; V was cut back by 4 bases and J by 6 bases.

This clonotype has ten or more counts. The chain is built from TRBV7-8 and TRBJ2-7; TRBD2 might be the D (5 bases). CDR3 length: 14 amino acids. CDR1 is SGHVS, CDR2 FQNEAQ, per germline. V lost 1 base, J lost 2 bases, and 9 bases lay in between. CDR3 in amino acids: CASSLERIAYEQYF. The CDR3 bases are TGTGCCAGCAGCTTAGAGCGGATTGCCTACGAGCAGTACTTC. Complete variable domain (other parts from reference TRBV7-8 and TRBJ2-7): GAGVSQSPRYKVAKRGQDVALRCDPISGHVSLFWYQQALGQGPEFLTYFQNEAQLDKSGLPSDRFFAERPEGSVSTLKIQRTQQEDSAVYLCASSLERIAYEQYFGPGTRLTVT.

This clonotype was seen repeatedly, ten times or more. The chain recombines TRBV7-3 with TRBJ2-1; D ambiguous. The germline V and J ends were trimmed by 4 bases and 7 bases, with 14 bases remaining between them. Germline V gene sequence: CDR1 SGHTA, CDR2 FQGTGA. There are 14 residues in the CDR3. This chain's CDR3 is CASSSVAQGNEQFF. The CDR3 DNA reads TGTGCCAGCAGCTCCGTCGCCCAAGGGAATGAGCAGTTCTTC.

This clonotype was counted ten times or more. The CDR3 sequence: CASSLASGDYNEQFF. The CDR3 nucleotides read TGCGCCAGCAGCTTGGCTAGCGGGGATTACAATGAGCAGTTCTTC. This chain uses TRBV5-1 with TRBJ2-1; 9 nucleotides agree with TRBD2. Germline trimming cut 0 bases from V and 4 bases from J; bases unmatched to any gene: 2. The CDR3 consists of 15 residues. Germline loops: CDR1 SGHRS, CDR2 YFSETQ.

This clonotype was observed many times. The rearrangement joins TRBV20-1 to TRBJ2-7; TRBD1 is a possible D gene (5 bases). This CDR3 is built from 14 residues. Germline values: CDR1 DFQATT, CDR2 SNEGSKA (reference sequence). V was shortened by 3 bases and J by 7 bases, with 19 bases between the two germline ends. The CDR3 spells CSARYPGHRLEQYF. For the CDR3, the DNA is TGCAGTGCTAGGTACCCCGGACACCGCTTGGAGCAGTACTTC.

The rearrangement links TRBV7-9 to TRBJ1-5; D might be TRBD1 (6 bases). Looked up from germline, CDR1 is SEHNR and CDR2 is FQNEAQ (reference sequence). CDR3 size: 13 residues. V lost 2 bases to trimming and J lost 6 bases, with 8 bases between them. The CDR3 coding sequence is TGTGCCAGCAGCTTAACAGGGTCTCAGCCCCAGCATTTT. Its translation is CASSLTGSQPQHF.

Of note for this clonotype: Since a much larger clone is just one base distant, this may be a read error. The J gene is TRBJ1-1, the V gene TRBV6-2 or TRBV6-3; no firm D call. Germline CDR1 reads MNHEY; CDR2 reads SVGEGT. This CDR3 has 13 amino acids. The CDR3 nucleotides are TGTACCAGCAGTGCAGGAGCCGGCACTGAAGCTTTCTTT. Translating gives CTSSAGAGTEAFF.

The rearrangement links TRBV3-1 to TRBJ2-1; D gene uncertain. The CDR3 runs 15 residues. From germline, CDR1 is LGHDT and CDR2 YNNKEL (reference sequence). Deletions cut 5 bases from V and 1 base from J, with 12 bases between. This CDR3 is CASSALTVSYNEQFF. CDR3 coding DNA: TGTGCCAGCAGCGCCTTAACGGTATCCTACAATGAGCAGTTCTTC.

This clonotype occurred many times. The chain joins TRBV5-1 to TRBJ1-4; a weak D match, TRBD1 (5 bases). CDR3 length: 14 residues. Germline CDR1 and CDR2: SGHRS and YFSETQ. Between the trimmed V and J ends, which lost 5 bases and 0 bases, there was a span of 8 bases. The CDR3 loop reads CASRADTTNEKLFF. For the CDR3, the DNA is TGCGCCAGCAGAGCGGACACAACTAATGAAAAACTGTTTTTT.

The chain joins TRBV7-2 to TRBJ2-4; 8 nucleotides line up with TRBD1. Germline V gene sequence: CDR1 SGHTA, CDR2 FQGNSA. CDR3 length: 15 amino acids. Trimming cost V 4 bases and J 6 bases; bases outside gene matches: 8. The chain's CDR3 is CASSYTSGQGNIQYF. In DNA form, the CDR3 reads TGTGCCAGCAGCTACACGAGTGGACAGGGAAACATTCAGTACTTC.

Notes on this clonotype: A much bigger clone sits one base away, suggesting this may be a read error. The chain recombines TRBV28 with TRBJ2-5, with a weak D call TRBD2 (6 bases). V dropped 6 bases and J dropped 1 base, with 15 bases sitting between them. The germline gives CDR1 MDHEN, CDR2 SYDVKM. The CDR3 runs 15 residues. The CDR3 DNA reads TGTGCCAGCAGGGGAGGAGCCTTACTCCAAGAGACCCAGTACTTC. Encoded protein: CASRGGALLQETQYF.

This clonotype has at least ten counts. One junction end does not reproduce the germline sequence, and a read error may be involved. The chain recombines TRBV2 with TRBJ2-7, with TRBD1 matching 7 bases. The CDR3 extends over 14 amino acids. Germline loops: CDR1 SNHLY, CDR2 FYNNEI. CDR3 protein: CASKPGQVEYEQYF. The DNA for the CDR3 is TGTGCAAGCAAACCTGGACAGGTGGAATACGAGCAGTACTTC.

This clonotype was recorded many times. The J gene is TRBJ1-2, the V gene TRBV7-9, with D possibly matching TRBD1 (5 bases). The CDR3 extends over 14 amino acids. Trimming removed 5 bases from V and 8 bases from J, with 18 bases in between. Germline loops: CDR1 SEHNR, CDR2 FQNEAQ (reference sequence). CDR3 sequence reads: CASSPPSTGDGYTF. The CDR3 DNA is TGTGCCAGCAGCCCACCCTCCACCGGGGACGGCTACACCTTC.

The table lists this clonotype with many counts. The chain is built from TRBV7-9 and TRBJ1-6; no clear D gene. The ends were cut back, 3 bases at V and 14 bases at J, with 14 bases in the middle. The CDR3 is made up of 13 amino acids. Germline lookup yields CDR1 SEHNR and CDR2 FQNEAQ (reference sequence). CDR3 sequence (DNA): TGTGCCAGCAGCTTTGTCCCGACGGAGGCCCTCCACTTT. Translated, it gives CASSFVPTEALHF.